Below are 31 T cell receptor beta chains sequenced from a single sample in a study of blood T cell repertoires in COVID-19. Some clones are missing from TCRdb's copy, which holds only in-frame ones; the method was immunoSEQ multiplex PCR. This table holds about 140,000 clones, almost 80% found once. Sample: peripheral blood. The source of these receptors is a man aged 45-60 years with active or convalescent COVID-19.

The chain couples TRBV9 to TRBJ1-2; a possible D gene is TRBD1 (5 bases). V shed 0 bases and J shed 6 bases, with 6 bases lying between them. The germline V gene encodes CDR1 SGDLS and CDR2 YYNGEE. There are 12 residues in the CDR3. The CDR3 DNA reads as TGTGCCAGCAGCGTAGCGGGGGATGGCTACACCTTC. It yields the protein CASSVAGDGYTF.

The CDR3 here is CASSTPLYRGQGGSLWDNEQFF. CDR3 nucleotide sequence: TGTGCCAGCAGCACCCCCCTGTACAGGGGACAAGGGGGCTCCCTTTGGGACAATGAGCAGTTCTTC. The J gene is TRBJ2-1, the V gene TRBV7-9; 7 bases are a match to TRBD1. CDR3 size: 22 residues. Germline CDR1 reads SEHNR; CDR2 reads FQNEAQ (reference sequence). Germline trimming cut 5 bases from V and 5 bases from J; bases unmatched to any gene: 30.

This clone was picked up a small number of times. The genes are TRBV7-2 and TRBJ2-5; 11 bases match TRBD1. The CDR3 length is 15 residues. Per the germline V gene, CDR1 is SGHTA and CDR2 is FQGNSA. Trimming at V came to 5 bases and at J to 5 bases, leaving 7 bases not matched to a gene. This CDR3 is CASSQGTGGPETQYF. CDR3 nucleotide sequence: TGTGCCAGCAGCCAAGGGACAGGGGGTCCGGAGACCCAGTACTTC.

The chain is built from TRBV7-9 and TRBJ2-5, with D maybe TRBD1 (6 bases). The germline V and J ends were trimmed by 3 bases and 5 bases, with 16 bases remaining between them. The CDR3 extends over 15 amino acids. In germline, CDR1 is SEHNR, CDR2 FQNEAQ (reference sequence). CDR3 DNA: TGTGCCAGCAGCTTCTTTGGACAGCCTAGGGAGACCCAGTACTTC. Amino acid sequence: CASSFFGQPRETQYF.

The V call is TRBV5-6, the J call TRBJ1-2, with TRBD1 matching 9 bases. J gave up 8 bases and V 4 bases, and 9 bases lay outside the gene matches. The CDR3 consists of 14 residues. Germline V gives CDR1 SGHDT, CDR2 YYEEEE. CDR3 protein: CASSAGQGTRGYTF. The CDR3 DNA reads as TGTGCCAGCAGCGCCGGACAGGGGACCCGGGGCTACACCTTC.

The CDR3 DNA reads as TGTGCCAGCAGCGTACGAGGGGGTGGACCCTACGAGCAGTACTTC. This encodes CASSVRGGGPYEQYF. V is TRBV9 and J is TRBJ2-7, with a weak D call TRBD1 (6 bases). Between the trimmed V and J ends, which lost 1 base and 2 bases, there was a span of 13 bases. Germline V gene data show CDR1 as SGDLS and CDR2 as YYNGEE. The CDR3 runs to 15 residues.

The V call is TRBV2, the J call TRBJ2-2; TRBD1 is a possible D gene (5 bases). V was trimmed by 9 bases and J by 3 bases, leaving 14 bases between them. The V gene's germline CDR1 is SNHLY and CDR2 FYNNEI. The CDR3 is 14 amino acids. CDR3 coding DNA: TGTGCCAGAACAGGCGACCTCGACACCGGGGAGCTGTTTTTT. This encodes CARTGDLDTGELFF.

The chain links TRBV7-2 to TRBJ2-5; TRBD2 agrees at 7 bases. CDR1 and CDR2 from the germline V gene are SGHTA and FQGNSA. V shed 5 bases, J shed 6 bases, and the junction held 6 bases outside the gene matches. CDR3 length: 13 residues. The chain's CDR3 is CASSAPGGQTQYF. The CDR3 DNA follows: TGTGCCAGCAGCGCCCCGGGAGGACAGACCCAGTACTTC.

For this clone: An end of the junction differs from the germline gene, which may be a read error. This chain links TRBV7-8 with TRBJ2-3, with D possibly TRBD2 on 5 matching bases. In germline, CDR1 is SGHVS, CDR2 FQNEAQ. The CDR3 consists of 14 residues. This CDR3 reads CASTLVLAADTQYF. The DNA for the CDR3 is TGTGCCAGCACCTTAGTTCTAGCAGCAGATACGCAGTATTTT.

This clone was detected only once. The chain is built from TRBV28 and TRBJ2-1; the D is unclear. The CDR3 totals 12 residues. Germline V gives CDR1 MDHEN, CDR2 SYDVKM. Trimming shortened V by 6 bases and J by 4 bases, and 7 bases separated the two germline ends. Here the CDR3 reads CASRAGYNEQFF. CDR3 sequence (DNA): TGTGCCAGCAGGGCAGGATACAATGAGCAGTTCTTC. The full variable domain, completed using reference TRBV28 and TRBJ2-1, is DVKVTQSSRYLVKRTGEKVFLECVQDMDHENMFWYRQDPGLGLRLIYFSYDVKMKEKGDIPEGYSVSREKKERFSLILESASTNQTSMYLCASRAGYNEQFFGPGTRLTVL.

The genes are TRBV4-2 and TRBJ2-7, with TRBD2 matching 8 bases. The germline V gene has CDR1 LGHNA and CDR2 YNFKEQ. V was pared by 3 bases and J by 2 bases, with 6 bases of the junction left unmatched. This CDR3 spans 15 amino acids. The CDR3: CASSHPFSGTYEQYF. CDR3 nucleotide sequence: TGTGCCAGCAGCCACCCGTTTAGCGGGACCTACGAGCAGTACTTC.

The rearrangement joins TRBV6-5 to TRBJ2-1; D is uncertain. This CDR3 has 13 amino acids. Germline loops: CDR1 MNHEY, CDR2 SVGAGI. V was clipped by 4 bases and J by 8 bases, with 12 bases between them. For the CDR3, the DNA is TGTGCCAGCAGTTTACCCGAGGTGGATGAGCAGTTCTTC. Translating it yields CASSLPEVDEQFF.

The chain carries TRBV7-8 and TRBJ1-3; D is unresolved. From germline, CDR1 is SGHVS and CDR2 FQNEAQ. The CDR3 has 13 amino acids. V lost 5 bases, J lost 8 bases, and 13 bases lay in between. DNA of the CDR3: TGTGCCAGCAGCGGGGAGGACTCATACACCATATATTTT. Its translation is CASSGEDSYTIYF.

V is TRBV5-6 and J is TRBJ2-1; TRBD2 matches at 10 bases. The length of the CDR3 is 15 residues. The V and J ends lost 3 bases and 9 bases, in that order; junction bases with no gene match: 9. Germline V gene data show CDR1 as SGHDT and CDR2 as YYEEEE. The CDR3: CASSSPLAGVSEQFF. The CDR3 coding sequence is TGTGCCAGCAGCTCACCCCTAGCGGGAGTAAGTGAGCAGTTCTTC. Supplemented by reference TRBV5-6 and TRBJ2-1, the full variable domain reads DAGVTQSPTHLIKTRGQQVTLRCSPKSGHDTVSWYQQALGQGPQFIFQYYEEEERQRGNFPDRFSGHQFPNYSSELNVNALLLGDSALYLCASSSPLAGVSEQFFGPGTRLTVL.

This chain's CDR3 is CATSVQGAGQPQHF. CDR3 in DNA: TGTGCCACCAGTGTCCAGGGGGCGGGCCAGCCCCAGCATTTT. The chain couples TRBV24-1 to TRBJ1-5; the match to TRBD1 covers 8 bases. Per the germline V gene, CDR1 is KGHDR and CDR2 is SFDVKD. The CDR3 loop spans 14 amino acids. V shed 5 bases, J shed 7 bases, and the junction held 6 bases outside the gene matches.

The V gene is TRBV5-5, the J gene TRBJ1-2; D gene uncertain. This CDR3 region has 14 residues. Per germline, CDR1 SGHKS and CDR2 YYEKEE (reference sequence). The V end was cut by 3 bases, the J end by 2 bases, with 11 bases between. CDR3 sequence: CASSSLTGNYGYTF. CDR3 in DNA: TGTGCCAGCAGCTCCTTAACCGGGAACTATGGCTACACCTTC.

Here the CDR3 reads CASSPSGTDTQPQHF. The CDR3 nucleotides read TGTGCCAGCAGCCCATCCGGGACAGACACTCAGCCCCAGCATTTT. The chain recombines TRBV9 with TRBJ1-5; 7 nucleotides agree with TRBD1. The CDR3 consists of 15 residues. V lost 4 bases and J lost 6; bases outside the gene matches: 10. Germline V gives CDR1 SGDLS, CDR2 YYNGEE.

This chain joins TRBV28 and TRBJ2-2; D is possibly TRBD1 (6 bases). The CDR3 contains 17 residues. CDR1 and CDR2 from the germline V gene are MDHEN and SYDVKM. Trimming removed 5 bases from V and 1 base from J, with 17 bases in between. CDR3 coding DNA: TGTGCCAGCAGTGAAATATCGGACAGATTGAACACCGGGGAGCTGTTTTTT. Its protein is CASSEISDRLNTGELFF. Full variable domain (outside the CDR3, taken from reference TRBV28 and TRBJ2-2): DVKVTQSSRYLVKRTGEKVFLECVQDMDHENMFWYRQDPGLGLRLIYFSYDVKMKEKGDIPEGYSVSREKKERFSLILESASTNQTSMYLCASSEISDRLNTGELFFGEGSRLTVL.

The chain joins TRBV6-6 to TRBJ2-3, with 8 nucleotides matching TRBD2. Unmatched junction bases numbered 14, after V lost 6 bases and J lost 6 bases. Germline CDR1 reads MNHNY; CDR2 reads SVGAGI (reference sequence). The CDR3 spans 16 residues. The CDR3 DNA reads as TGTGCCAGCAGCGACTCAGGACCAACGGGGGGGGATACGCAGTATTTT. It yields the protein CASSDSGPTGGDTQYF.

The chain joins TRBV6-2 or TRBV6-3 to TRBJ2-7; no definite D call. Trimming pared 5 bases from V and 0 bases from J, leaving 17 bases between. The CDR3 is 16 residues long. Per germline, CDR1 MNHEY and CDR2 SVGEGT. CDR3 DNA sequence: TGTGCCAGCAGTCCCCTTGAGGCCGCTATCTCCTACGAGCAGTACTTC. It yields the protein CASSPLEAAISYEQYF.

The chain is built from TRBV5-6 and TRBJ2-2, with 8 bases fitting TRBD1. Germline CDR1 SGHDT, CDR2 YYEEEE. After removal of 4 bases from V and 13 bases from J, the junction contained 6 bases not matched to a gene. CDR3 length: 12 residues. In nucleotides, the CDR3 is TGTGCCAGCAGCAGAACAGGGGGTGGGCTGTTTTTT. Protein sequence: CASSRTGGGLFF. The whole variable domain, filled in from reference TRBV5-6 and TRBJ2-2, reads DAGVTQSPTHLIKTRGQQVTLRCSPKSGHDTVSWYQQALGQGPQFIFQYYEEEERQRGNFPDRFSGHQFPNYSSELNVNALLLGDSALYLCASSRTGGGLFFGEGSRLTVL.

The V gene is TRBV4-2, the J gene TRBJ2-7; TRBD2 agrees at 12 bases. The V segment lost 3 bases and the J segment 1 base; nucleotides outside the gene matches: 4. The CDR3 spans 16 residues. The germline V gene encodes CDR1 LGHNA and CDR2 YNFKEQ. The CDR3 sequence: CASSHVGLAGSYEQYF. The CDR3 DNA follows: TGTGCCAGCAGCCACGTCGGACTAGCGGGATCCTACGAGCAGTACTTC.

The chain is built from TRBV24-1 and TRBJ2-1; 10 bases fit TRBD2. Germline assignment: CDR1 KGHDR and CDR2 SFDVKD. The CDR3 contains 18 residues. The trim removed 0 bases at V and 5 bases at J, leaving 9 bases unmatched. The CDR3 region has the DNA TGTGCCACCAGTGATTTGCGGGCTAGCGGGAGCCCTAACAATGAGCAGTTCTTC. Its protein is CATSDLRASGSPNNEQFF.

The V gene is TRBV27, the J gene TRBJ1-1, with 8 bases aligning to TRBD1. This CDR3 is 16 amino acids long. CDR1 and CDR2 from the germline V gene are MNHEY and SMNVEV (reference sequence). The V gene end was trimmed by 4 bases and the J gene end by 10 bases; junction bases not matched to a gene: 17. The CDR3 protein is CASSSSGGRSRALAFF. In DNA form, the CDR3 reads TGTGCCAGCAGTTCCTCAGGGGGCCGGAGCCGGGCTTTAGCTTTCTTT.

This clone was recorded a few times. The rearrangement uses TRBV13 and TRBJ1-4, with 7 bases aligning to TRBD1. The CDR3 runs 15 residues. V was pared by 5 bases and J by 5 bases, with 8 bases of the junction left unmatched. Germline V lookup: CDR1 PRHDT, CDR2 FYEKMQ (reference sequence). The chain's CDR3 is CASSQTGTENEKLFF. CDR3 DNA sequence: TGTGCCAGCAGCCAAACCGGGACAGAGAATGAAAAACTGTTTTTT.

The rearrangement uses TRBV5-1 and TRBJ2-5, with 10 bases identical to TRBD2. V trimming: 4 bases; J trimming: 5 bases; junction bases outside the gene matches: 11. Germline CDR1 and CDR2: SGHRS and YFSETQ. This CDR3 has 16 residues. DNA for the CDR3: TGCGCCAGCAGCCCAAGTGACGCTAGCGGGAGTGAGACCCAGTACTTC. The encoded protein is CASSPSDASGSETQYF.

The chain is built from TRBV10-2 and TRBJ2-1, with TRBD2 matching over 8 bases. The CDR3 totals 15 residues. V shed 8 bases and J 0 bases; nucleotides not matched to a gene: 6. CDR1 and CDR2 (germline): WSHSY, SAAADI. CDR3 sequence: CASASGTSSYNEQFF. DNA for the CDR3: TGCGCCAGCGCATCCGGGACTAGCTCCTACAATGAGCAGTTCTTC.

V gene TRBV27 combines with J gene TRBJ1-4, with unresolved D. Germline CDR1 MNHEY, CDR2 SMNVEV (reference sequence). This CDR3 has 18 residues. Between the trimmed V and J ends, which lost 8 bases and 4 bases, there was a span of 26 bases. Here the CDR3 reads CASRSGFESRNYNEKLFF. CDR3 bases: TGTGCCAGCCGATCTGGCTTTGAATCCCGTAATTATAATGAAAAACTGTTTTTT. Supplemented by reference TRBV27 and TRBJ1-4, the full variable domain reads EAQVTQNPRYLITVTGKKLTVTCSQNMNHEYMSWYRQDPGLGLRQIYYSMNVEVTDKGDVPEGYKVSRKEKRNFPLILESPSPNQTSLYFCASRSGFESRNYNEKLFFGSGTQLSVL.

CDR3 residues: CASSQAAGDNEQFF. The CDR3 DNA follows: TGTGCCAGCAGTCAAGCAGCGGGAGATAATGAGCAGTTCTTC. This chain connects TRBV27 to TRBJ2-1, with TRBD2 identical over 8 bases. Germline V gene lookup returns CDR1 MNHEY and CDR2 SMNVEV (reference sequence). CDR3 length: 14 amino acids. After removal of 5 bases from V and 7 bases from J, the junction contained 7 bases not matched to a gene.

V usage is TRBV9 and J usage is TRBJ2-2; D possibly corresponds to TRBD2 (6 bases). With 0 bases removed from V and 5 bases from J, the gap between germline ends came to 11 bases. This CDR3 contains 15 residues. CDR1 SGDLS and CDR2 YYNGEE come from the germline V gene. The CDR3 nucleotides are TGTGCCAGCAGCGTAGCGTCCCGGGGGACCGGGGAGCTGTTTTTT. Its translation is CASSVASRGTGELFF.

The chain couples TRBV28 to TRBJ2-1; 10 bases are a match to TRBD2. This CDR3 has 17 residues. Germline CDR1 MDHEN, CDR2 SYDVKM. Trimming cost V 3 bases and J 10 bases; bases outside gene matches: 15. CDR3 residues: CASSLPPLAGAMFEQFF. Here the CDR3 DNA reads TGTGCCAGCAGTTTGCCCCCTCTAGCGGGAGCCATGTTCGAGCAGTTCTTC.